One sample yielded the 14 T cell receptor beta chains listed below, sequenced in a study of blood T cell repertoires in COVID-19. This table comes from immunoSEQ multiplex PCR, and its TCRdb copy is limited to in-frame clones, with some not included. The sample has hundreds of thousands of clones, just under 90% seen once. The sample consisted of PBMCs or T cells enriched from blood (not recorded which). The source of these receptors is a man over 45 who had been exposed to COVID-19.

V usage is TRBV5-1 and J usage is TRBJ1-2, with no clear D. The V and J ends lost 0 bases and 5 bases respectively, with 11 bases between them. This CDR3 region has 14 residues. Germline lookup yields CDR1 SGHRS and CDR2 YFSETQ. This chain's CDR3 is CASSLGPSSYGYTF. Written as DNA, the CDR3 is TGCGCCAGCAGCTTGGGTCCCAGTTCGTATGGCTACACCTTC.

The chain employs TRBV28 and TRBJ1-2; D remains ambiguous. Germline V gene sequence: CDR1 MDHEN, CDR2 SYDVKM. Trimming left V 5 bases short and J 2 bases short, with 15 bases between. The CDR3 sequence is 15 residues long. As DNA, the CDR3 is TGTGCCAGCAGTCCCGATCCGACACAAAACTATGGCTACACCTTC. This gives the protein CASSPDPTQNYGYTF.

The rearrangement links TRBV5-1 to TRBJ1-2; 7 bases map to TRBD1. The V gene end was trimmed by 4 bases and the J gene end by 3 bases; junction bases not matched to a gene: 6. This CDR3 has 14 residues. Germline lookup yields CDR1 SGHRS and CDR2 YFSETQ. The CDR3 sequence: CASSEPGQYYGYTF. CDR3 DNA sequence: TGCGCCAGCAGCGAACCGGGACAGTACTATGGCTACACCTTC.

The V gene is TRBV11-3, the J gene TRBJ1-6; D gene unclear. V shed 0 bases and J shed 9 bases, with 6 bases lying between them. CDR1 SGHNT and CDR2 YENEEA come from the germline V gene. This CDR3 has 13 amino acids. The CDR3 DNA follows: TGTGCCAGCAGCTTAGATCCAGGTTCACCCCTCCACTTT. It specifies CASSLDPGSPLHF.

The chain joins TRBV5-1 to TRBJ1-2; D is unresolved. This CDR3 has 13 residues. Germline CDR1 is SGHRS and CDR2 is YFSETQ. Trimming removed 0 bases at V and 2 bases at J, with 5 bases between. The CDR3 coding sequence is TGCGCCAGCAGCTTGGAACAGAACTATGGCTACACCTTC. It encodes CASSLEQNYGYTF.

The chain links TRBV4-1 to TRBJ2-2; possibly TRBD2 for D (5 bases). Germline-derived CDR1 and CDR2 are MGHRA and YSYEKL. The CDR3 spans 18 residues. Trimming cost V 0 bases and J 4 bases, with 18 bases left between them. CDR3 nucleotides: TGCGCCAGCAGCCAAGATGGACGAGGGATGGGTCGCACCGGGGAGCTGTTTTTT. Translation: CASSQDGRGMGRTGELFF.

This clone is a singleton in its sample. The chain recombines TRBV5-1 with TRBJ1-2; 9 positions match TRBD1. CDR3 size: 17 residues. V shed 2 bases and J 4 bases; nucleotides not matched to a gene: 12. Per germline, CDR1 SGHRS and CDR2 YFSETQ. CDR3 sequence: CASSFGTGLFEPYGYTF. CDR3 DNA sequence: TGCGCCAGCAGCTTTGGGACAGGGCTTTTTGAGCCCTATGGCTACACCTTC. The full variable domain, with the rest looked up from reference TRBV5-1 and TRBJ1-2, is KAGVTQTPRYLIKTRGQQVTLSCSPISGHRSVSWYQQTPGQGLQFLFEYFSETQRNKGNFPGRFSGRQFSNSRSEMNVSTLELGDSALYLCASSFGTGLFEPYGYTFGSGTRLTVV.

This sequence joins TRBV14 and TRBJ2-1, with D perhaps matching TRBD1 (6 bases). The V gene lost 0 bases and the J gene lost 1 base, with 13 bases spanning the gap. Germline CDR1 is SGHDN and CDR2 is FVKESK. CDR3 length: 17 residues. The CDR3 DNA follows: TGTGCCAGCAGCCAAGATCGGTGGGACACTTCCTACAATGAGCAGTTCTTC. Amino acid sequence: CASSQDRWDTSYNEQFF.

The V and J genes are TRBV28 and TRBJ1-2, with D possibly TRBD1 on 6 matching bases. V dropped 7 bases and J dropped 4 bases, with 13 bases sitting between them. This CDR3 comprises 13 residues. CDR1 and CDR2 from the germline V gene are MDHEN and SYDVKM. CDR3 in DNA: TGTGCCAGCACGACGGACAGCCTCTATGGCTACACCTTC. Translating it yields CASTTDSLYGYTF.

V usage is TRBV11-2 and J usage is TRBJ2-7; D gene unclear. Germline CDR1 is SGHAT and CDR2 is FQNNGV. V lost 8 bases and J lost 4, with 15 bases in between. This CDR3 region has 13 residues. CDR3 sequence reads: CASAPGLGYEQYV. The CDR3 nucleotides are TGTGCCAGCGCCCCAGGTTTGGGTTACGAGCAGTACGTC.

The gene calls are TRBV3-1 (or the pseudogene TRBV3-2) and TRBJ1-1; a weak D match, TRBD1 (5 bases). V shed 2 bases and J shed 2 bases, with 9 bases lying between them. The CDR3 spans 14 residues. Germline CDR1 LGHDT, CDR2 YNNKEL (reference sequence). The CDR3 region has the DNA TGTGCCAGCAGCCAATTGCAGGGCAACACTGAAGCTTTCTTT. It translates to CASSQLQGNTEAFF.

This clone was seen once. The V and J genes are TRBV15 and TRBJ2-2; perhaps TRBD1 as D (6 bases). The ends were cut back, 2 bases at V and 4 bases at J, with 11 bases in the middle. The germline CDR1 and CDR2 sequences are LNHNV and YYDKDF (reference sequence). The length of the CDR3 is 15 residues. Here the CDR3 reads CATSRWTVGTGELFF. The CDR3 region has the DNA TGTGCCACCAGCAGATGGACAGTCGGCACCGGGGAGCTGTTTTTT.

The chain combines TRBV5-1 with TRBJ2-3, with D tentatively TRBD1 (6 bases). In germline, CDR1 is SGHRS, CDR2 YFSETQ. This CDR3 is 13 amino acids long. V was clipped by 0 bases and J by 4 bases, with 6 bases between them. In DNA form, the CDR3 reads TGCGCCAGCAGCTTGGAGGGGGCAGATACGCAGTATTTT. It encodes CASSLEGADTQYF.

A word on this clone: The junction shows a germline mismatch at one end, possibly a read error. The V and J genes are TRBV29-1 and TRBJ2-4, with 12 bases matching TRBD2. CDR1 is SQVTM, CDR2 ANQGSEA, per germline. The CDR3 runs to 15 residues. The CDR3 protein is CSVEASGRATNIQYF. CDR3 in DNA: TGCAGCGTTGAAGCTAGCGGGAGGGCCACAAACATTCAGTACTTC.